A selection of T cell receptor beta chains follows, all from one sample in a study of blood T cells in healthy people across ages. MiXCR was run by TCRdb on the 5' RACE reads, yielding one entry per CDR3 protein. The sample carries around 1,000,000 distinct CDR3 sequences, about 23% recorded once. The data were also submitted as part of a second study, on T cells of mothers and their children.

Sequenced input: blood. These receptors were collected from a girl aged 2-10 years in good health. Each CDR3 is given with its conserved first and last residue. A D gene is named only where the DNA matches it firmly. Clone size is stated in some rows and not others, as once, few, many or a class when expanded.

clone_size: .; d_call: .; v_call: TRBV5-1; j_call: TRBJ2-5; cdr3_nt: TGCGCCAGCAGCTTGCTTCCCCGTTTGGAGACCCAGTACTTC; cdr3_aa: CASSLLPRLETQYF
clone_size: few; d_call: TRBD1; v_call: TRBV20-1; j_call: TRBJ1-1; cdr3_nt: TGCAGTGCTATAACCGGGACAGGGATCGAAGCTTTCTTT; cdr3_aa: CSAITGTGIEAFF
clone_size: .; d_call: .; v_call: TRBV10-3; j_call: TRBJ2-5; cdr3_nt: TGTGCCATCAGTGATGAATTCCGAAGAGAGGCCCAGTACTTC; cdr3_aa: CAISDEFRREAQYF
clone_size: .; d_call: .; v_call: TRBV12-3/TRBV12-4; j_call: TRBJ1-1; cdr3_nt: TGTGCCAGCAGTTTAGAGTCAGGGAGGAACACTGAAGCTTTCTTT; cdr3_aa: CASSLESGRNTEAFF
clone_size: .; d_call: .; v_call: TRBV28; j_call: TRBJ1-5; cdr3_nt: TGTGCCAGCAGAGTAACCCGGGGCTTGTTCCAGCCCCAGCATTTT; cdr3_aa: CASRVTRGLFQPQHF
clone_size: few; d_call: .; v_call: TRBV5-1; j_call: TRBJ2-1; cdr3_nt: TGCGCCAGCAGCTTGGGGACGGAGTACTACAATGAGCAGTTCTTC; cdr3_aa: CASSLGTEYYNEQFF
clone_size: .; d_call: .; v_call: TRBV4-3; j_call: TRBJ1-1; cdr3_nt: TGCGCCAGCAGCCAAGCTTTGGGATTTGCTGAAGCTTTCTTT; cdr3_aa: CASSQALGFAEAFF
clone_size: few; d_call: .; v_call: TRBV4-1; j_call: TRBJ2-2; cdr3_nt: TGCGCCAGCAGCCCCATTTTGGGAGCCGGGGAGCTGTTTTTT; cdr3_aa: CASSPILGAGELFF
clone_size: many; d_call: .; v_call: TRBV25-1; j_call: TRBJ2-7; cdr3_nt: TGTGCCAGCAGGAGGTCCGGAGTAGGGGAGCAGTACTTC; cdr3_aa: CASRRSGVGEQYF
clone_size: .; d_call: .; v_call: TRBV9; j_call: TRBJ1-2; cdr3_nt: TGTGCCAGCAGCGTCAGAACCCAGGGAGGCGGTTTGGGCTATGGCTACACCTTC; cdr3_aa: CASSVRTQGGGLGYGYTF
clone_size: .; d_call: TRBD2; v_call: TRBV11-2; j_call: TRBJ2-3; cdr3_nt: TGTGCCAGCAGCTTTGGGCTAGCGGGAGTGGGGACGCAGTATTTT; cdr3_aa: CASSFGLAGVGTQYF
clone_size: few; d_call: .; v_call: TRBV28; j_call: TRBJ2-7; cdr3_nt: TGTGCCAGCAGCGGTACAGTCTACGAGCAGTACTTC; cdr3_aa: CASSGTVYEQYF
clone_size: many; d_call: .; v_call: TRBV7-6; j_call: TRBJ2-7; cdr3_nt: TGTGCCAGCAGCAAAAGCCCCGGGCTTGCCTTCTACGAGCAGTACTTC; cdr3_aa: CASSKSPGLAFYEQYF
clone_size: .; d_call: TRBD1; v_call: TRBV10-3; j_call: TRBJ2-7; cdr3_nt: TGTGCCATCAGTACTGCCGACAGGGCTCCTTACGAGCAGTACTTC; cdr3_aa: CAISTADRAPYEQYF
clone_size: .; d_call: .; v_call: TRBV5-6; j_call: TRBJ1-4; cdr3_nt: TGTGCCAGCAGCCCCACGGGGGGGCTCAAGCTGTTTTTT; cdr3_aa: CASSPTGGLKLFF
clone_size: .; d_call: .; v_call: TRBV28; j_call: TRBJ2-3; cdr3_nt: TGTGCCAGCAGTTTATATGGGAGTTCGCAGTATTTT; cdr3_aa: CASSLYGSSQYF
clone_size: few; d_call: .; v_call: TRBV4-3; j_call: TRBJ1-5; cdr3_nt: TGCGCCAGCAGCCAAGATTGGGTCAATCAGCCCCAGCATTTT; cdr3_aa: CASSQDWVNQPQHF
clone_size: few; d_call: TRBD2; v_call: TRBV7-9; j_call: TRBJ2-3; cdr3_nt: TGTGCCAGCAGCTTTTCCAGCGGGGCTAGCACAGATACGCAGTATTTT; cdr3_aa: CASSFSSGASTDTQYF
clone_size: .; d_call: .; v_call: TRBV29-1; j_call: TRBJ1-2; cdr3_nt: TGCAGCGTTTCTGGCGGAGCGGACTATGGCTACACCTTC; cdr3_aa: CSVSGGADYGYTF
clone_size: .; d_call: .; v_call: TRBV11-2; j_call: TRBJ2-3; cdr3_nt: TGTGCCAGCAGCAAGTTAGGGGGCACAGATACGCAGTATTTT; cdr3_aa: CASSKLGGTDTQYF
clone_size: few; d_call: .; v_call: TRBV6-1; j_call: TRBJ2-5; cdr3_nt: TGTGCCAGCAGACAGGTTCAGGAAGAGACCCAGTACTTC; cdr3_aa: CASRQVQEETQYF
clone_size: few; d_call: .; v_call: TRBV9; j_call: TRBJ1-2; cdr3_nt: TGTGCCAGCAGCTCCAGTCCCAGGGTAGGCTATGGCTACACCTTC; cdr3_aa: CASSSSPRVGYGYTF
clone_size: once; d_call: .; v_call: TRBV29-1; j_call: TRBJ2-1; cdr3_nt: TGCAGCGTTGATGGTTACTTCGGGGATGAGCAGTTCTTC; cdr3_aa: CSVDGYFGDEQFF
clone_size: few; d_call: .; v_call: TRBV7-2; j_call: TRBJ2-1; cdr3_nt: TGTGCCAGCAGGTACACGACCCAGGGTAATGAGCAGTTCTTC; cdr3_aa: CASRYTTQGNEQFF
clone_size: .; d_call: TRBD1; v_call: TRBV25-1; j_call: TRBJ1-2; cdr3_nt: TGTGCCAGCAGGGACCGACAGGGTGGCTATGGCTACACCTTC; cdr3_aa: CASRDRQGGYGYTF
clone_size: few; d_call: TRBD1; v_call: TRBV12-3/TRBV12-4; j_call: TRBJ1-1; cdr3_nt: TGTGCCAGCAGTCCGGGACAGGGGTGGGAAGCTTTCTTT; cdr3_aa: CASSPGQGWEAFF
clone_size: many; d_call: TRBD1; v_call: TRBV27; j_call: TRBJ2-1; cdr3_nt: TGTGCCAGCGGGTGGACAGGGGACACGAATGAGCAGTTCTTC; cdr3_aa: CASGWTGDTNEQFF
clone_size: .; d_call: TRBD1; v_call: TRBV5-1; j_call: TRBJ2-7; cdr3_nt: TGCGCCAGCAGCTACTACAGGGGCGAGCAGTACTTC; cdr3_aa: CASSYYRGEQYF
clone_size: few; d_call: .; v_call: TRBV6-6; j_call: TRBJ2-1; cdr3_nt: TGTGCCAGCAGTTACGGTTGGGGTTCCTACAATGAGCAGTTCTTC; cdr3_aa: CASSYGWGSYNEQFF
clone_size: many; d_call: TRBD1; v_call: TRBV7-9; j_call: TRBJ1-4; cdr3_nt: TGTGCCAGCAGCTTAGCAGGGGGCAATGAAAAACTGTTTTTT; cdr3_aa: CASSLAGGNEKLFF
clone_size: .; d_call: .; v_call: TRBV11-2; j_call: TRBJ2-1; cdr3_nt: TGTGCCAGCAGCTTTGTATCTAGCCCCCTAGGGCAGTTCTTC; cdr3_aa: CASSFVSSPLGQFF
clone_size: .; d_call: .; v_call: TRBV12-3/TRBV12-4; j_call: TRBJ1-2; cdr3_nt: TGTGCCAGCAGTCCGTATGGCTACACCTTC; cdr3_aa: CASSPYGYTF
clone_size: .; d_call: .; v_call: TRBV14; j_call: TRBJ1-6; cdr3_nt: TGTGCCAGCAGCCAAGGGGGACCCCTCCACTTT; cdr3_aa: CASSQGGPLHF
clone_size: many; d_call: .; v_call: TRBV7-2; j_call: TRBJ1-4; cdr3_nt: TGTGCCAGCAGCTTCCGGACTAATGAAAAACTGTTTTTT; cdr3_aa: CASSFRTNEKLFF
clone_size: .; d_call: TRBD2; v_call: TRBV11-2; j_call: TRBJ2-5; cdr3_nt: TGTGCCAGCAGCCAAACTAGCGGGGGCCTCCGGGAGACCCAGTACTTC; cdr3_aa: CASSQTSGGLRETQYF